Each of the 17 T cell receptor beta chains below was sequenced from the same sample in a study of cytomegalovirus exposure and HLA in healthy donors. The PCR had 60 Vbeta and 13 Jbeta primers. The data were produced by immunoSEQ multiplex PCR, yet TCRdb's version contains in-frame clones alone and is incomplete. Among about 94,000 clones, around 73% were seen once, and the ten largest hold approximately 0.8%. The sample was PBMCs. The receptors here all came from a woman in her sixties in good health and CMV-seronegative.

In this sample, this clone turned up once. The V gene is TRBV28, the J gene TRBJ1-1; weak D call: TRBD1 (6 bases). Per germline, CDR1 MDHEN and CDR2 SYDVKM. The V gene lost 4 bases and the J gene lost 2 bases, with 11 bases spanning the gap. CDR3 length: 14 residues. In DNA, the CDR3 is TGTGCCAGCAGTTCCTTCAGGGGAAACACTGAAGCTTTCTTT. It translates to CASSSFRGNTEAFF.

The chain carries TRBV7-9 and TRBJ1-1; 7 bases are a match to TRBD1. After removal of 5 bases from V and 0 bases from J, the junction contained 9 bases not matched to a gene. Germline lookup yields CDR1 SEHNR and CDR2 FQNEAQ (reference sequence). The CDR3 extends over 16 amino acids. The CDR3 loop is CASSPHRGFMNTEAFF. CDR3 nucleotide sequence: TGTGCCAGCAGCCCACACAGGGGCTTCATGAACACTGAAGCTTTCTTT.

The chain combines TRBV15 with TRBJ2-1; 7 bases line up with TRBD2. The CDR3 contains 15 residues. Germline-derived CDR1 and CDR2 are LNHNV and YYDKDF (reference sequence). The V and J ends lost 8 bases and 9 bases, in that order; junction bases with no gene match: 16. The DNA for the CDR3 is TGTGCCACCTCCAGCGCCCGCGGGAGTTCCAGTGAGCAGTTCTTC. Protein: CATSSARGSSSEQFF.

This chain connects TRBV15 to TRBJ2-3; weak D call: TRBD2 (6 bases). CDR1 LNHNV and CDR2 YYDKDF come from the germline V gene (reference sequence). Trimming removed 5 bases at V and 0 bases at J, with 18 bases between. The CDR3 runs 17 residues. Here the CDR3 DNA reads TGTGCCACCAGCCCACAACTCCGGGGGTCTAGCACAGATACGCAGTATTTT. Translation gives CATSPQLRGSSTDTQYF.

The CDR3 coding sequence is TGCGCCAGCCGTTCCAACAGGGGTGGGAACACTGAAGCTTTCTTT. Translating gives CASRSNRGGNTEAFF. The gene calls are TRBV5-1 and TRBJ1-1; TRBD1 agrees at 7 bases. V shed 7 bases, J shed 1 base, and the junction held 10 bases outside the gene matches. The length of the CDR3 is 15 residues. Germline CDR1 SGHRS, CDR2 YFSETQ.

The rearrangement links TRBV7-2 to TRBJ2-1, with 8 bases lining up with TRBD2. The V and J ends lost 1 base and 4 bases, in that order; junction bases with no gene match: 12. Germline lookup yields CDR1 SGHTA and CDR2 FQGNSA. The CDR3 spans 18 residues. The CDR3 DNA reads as TGTGCCAGCAGCTTAGGGGCAGGGGCGGGGGGAGGTTACAATGAGCAGTTCTTC. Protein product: CASSLGAGAGGGYNEQFF.

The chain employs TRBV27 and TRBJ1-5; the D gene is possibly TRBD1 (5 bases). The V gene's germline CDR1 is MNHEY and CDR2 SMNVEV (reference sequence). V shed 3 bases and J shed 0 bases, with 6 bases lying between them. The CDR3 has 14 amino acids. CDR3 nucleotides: TGTGCCAGCAGTTTCAGGGATAGCAATCAGCCCCAGCATTTT. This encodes CASSFRDSNQPQHF.

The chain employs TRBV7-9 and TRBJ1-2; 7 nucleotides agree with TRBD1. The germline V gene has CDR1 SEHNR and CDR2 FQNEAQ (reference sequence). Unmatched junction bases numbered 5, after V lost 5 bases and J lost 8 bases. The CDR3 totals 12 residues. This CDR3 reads CASSRGDRGYTF. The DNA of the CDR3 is TGTGCCAGCAGCCGTGGGGACAGAGGCTACACCTTC.

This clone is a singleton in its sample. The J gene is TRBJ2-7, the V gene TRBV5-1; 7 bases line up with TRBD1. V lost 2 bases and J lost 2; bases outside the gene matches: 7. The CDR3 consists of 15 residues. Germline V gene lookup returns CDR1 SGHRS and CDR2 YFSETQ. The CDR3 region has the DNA TGCGCCAGCAGCTTAAGGACAGGCTTAACCTACGAGCAGTACTTC. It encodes CASSLRTGLTYEQYF.

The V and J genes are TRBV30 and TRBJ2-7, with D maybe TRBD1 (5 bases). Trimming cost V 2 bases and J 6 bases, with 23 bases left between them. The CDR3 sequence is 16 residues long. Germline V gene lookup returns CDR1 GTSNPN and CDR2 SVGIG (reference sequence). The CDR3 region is CAWSLQGHLTQGEQYF. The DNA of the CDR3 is TGTGCCTGGAGTCTCCAGGGCCATCTAACCCAGGGCGAGCAGTACTTC.

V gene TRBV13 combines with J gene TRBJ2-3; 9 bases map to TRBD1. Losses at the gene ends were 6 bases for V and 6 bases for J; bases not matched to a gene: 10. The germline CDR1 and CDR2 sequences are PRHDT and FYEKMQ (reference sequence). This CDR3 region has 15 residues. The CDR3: CASSSRDRAGDTQYF. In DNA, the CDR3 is TGTGCCAGCAGTTCTCGGGACAGGGCGGGGGATACGCAGTATTTT.

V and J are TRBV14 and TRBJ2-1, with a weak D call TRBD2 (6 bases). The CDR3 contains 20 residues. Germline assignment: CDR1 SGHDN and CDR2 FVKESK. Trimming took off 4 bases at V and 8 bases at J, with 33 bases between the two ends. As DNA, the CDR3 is TGTGCCAGCAGCCCCAACCGGGGGATCGCTCCTGGTCTGTCTTTCTATGAGCAGTTCTTC. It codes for CASSPNRGIAPGLSFYEQFF.

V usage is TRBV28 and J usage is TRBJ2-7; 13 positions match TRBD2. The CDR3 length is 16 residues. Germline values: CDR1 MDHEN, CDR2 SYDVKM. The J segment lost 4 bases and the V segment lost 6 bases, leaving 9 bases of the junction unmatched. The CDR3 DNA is TGTGCCAGCAGACCCCCCGGGACTAGCGGGAAATACGAGCAGTACTTC. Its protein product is CASRPPGTSGKYEQYF.

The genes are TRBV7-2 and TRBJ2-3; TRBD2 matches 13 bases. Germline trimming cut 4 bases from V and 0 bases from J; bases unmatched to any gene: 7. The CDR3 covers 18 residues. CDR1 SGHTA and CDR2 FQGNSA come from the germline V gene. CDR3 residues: CASSSSGLAGISTDTQYF. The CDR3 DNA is TGTGCCAGCAGCTCCTCGGGACTAGCGGGAATAAGCACAGATACGCAGTATTTT.

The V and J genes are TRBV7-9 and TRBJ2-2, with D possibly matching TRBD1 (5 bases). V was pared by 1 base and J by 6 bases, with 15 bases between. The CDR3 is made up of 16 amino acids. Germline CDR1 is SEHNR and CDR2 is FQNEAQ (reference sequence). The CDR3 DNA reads TGTGCCAGCAGCTTAGGCGAAAGCCAGGGTGCCGGGGAGCTGTTTTTT. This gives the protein CASSLGESQGAGELFF.

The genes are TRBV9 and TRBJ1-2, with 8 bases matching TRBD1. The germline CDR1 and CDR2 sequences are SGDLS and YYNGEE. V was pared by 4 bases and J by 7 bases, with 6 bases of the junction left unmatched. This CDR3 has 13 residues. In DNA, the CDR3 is TGTGCCAGCAGCCACCAGGGGGCGGGTGGCTACACCTTC. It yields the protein CASSHQGAGGYTF.

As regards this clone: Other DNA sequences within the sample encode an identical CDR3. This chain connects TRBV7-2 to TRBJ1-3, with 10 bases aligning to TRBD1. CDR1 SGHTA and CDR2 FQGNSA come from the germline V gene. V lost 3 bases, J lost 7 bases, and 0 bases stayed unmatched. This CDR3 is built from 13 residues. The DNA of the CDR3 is TGTGCCAGCAGCTTGGGACAGGGGAACACCATATATTTT. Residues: CASSLGQGNTIYF.